Sequencing of this T cell receptor (beta chain) was carried out in a study of cytomegalovirus exposure and HLA in healthy donors. Overall study findings and caveats: Rare sequences made up most TCRs, while some public TCRs were found in many donors. Associated with cytomegalovirus, according to the listing, were 150 to 200 TCR beta chains. Diagnosis of cytomegalovirus status made by the classifier reportedly showed high specificity and sensitivity.

In its sample, this clone was seen a few times. Its antigen is as yet unknown. V gave up 7 bases and J gave up 0 bases; unmatched junction bases: 6. Per germline, CDR1 SGHVS and CDR2 FQNEAQ. The CDR3 consists of 15 residues. Generated by immunoSEQ multiplex PCR, the TCRdb table keeps only in-frame clones and is missing some. The repertoire holds roughly 350,000 clones, with roughly 85% as singletons. Sequenced: PBMCs. This chain uses TRBV7-8 with TRBJ2-4; TRBD2 aligns across 7 bases. The sequence derives from a woman under 30 in good health and CMV-seronegative. As DNA, the CDR3 is TGTGCCAGCACCGGGGGGACGGTAGCCAAAAACATTCAGTACTTC. Translated: CASTGGTVAKNIQYF.